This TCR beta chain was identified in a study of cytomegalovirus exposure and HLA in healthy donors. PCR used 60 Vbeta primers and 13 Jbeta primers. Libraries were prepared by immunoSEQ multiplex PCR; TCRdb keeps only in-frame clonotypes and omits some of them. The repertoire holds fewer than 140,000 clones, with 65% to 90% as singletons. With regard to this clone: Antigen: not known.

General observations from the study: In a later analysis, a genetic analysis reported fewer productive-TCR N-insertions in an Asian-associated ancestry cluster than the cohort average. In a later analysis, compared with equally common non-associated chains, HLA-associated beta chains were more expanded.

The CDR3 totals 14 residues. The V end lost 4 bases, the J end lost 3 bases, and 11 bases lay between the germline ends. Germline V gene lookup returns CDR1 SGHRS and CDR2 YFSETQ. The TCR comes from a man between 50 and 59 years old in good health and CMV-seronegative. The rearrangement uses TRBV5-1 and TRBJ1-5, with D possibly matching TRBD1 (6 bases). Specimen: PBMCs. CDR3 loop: CASSPDSSNQPQHF. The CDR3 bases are TGCGCCAGCAGCCCGGACAGTTCCAATCAGCCCCAGCATTTT.